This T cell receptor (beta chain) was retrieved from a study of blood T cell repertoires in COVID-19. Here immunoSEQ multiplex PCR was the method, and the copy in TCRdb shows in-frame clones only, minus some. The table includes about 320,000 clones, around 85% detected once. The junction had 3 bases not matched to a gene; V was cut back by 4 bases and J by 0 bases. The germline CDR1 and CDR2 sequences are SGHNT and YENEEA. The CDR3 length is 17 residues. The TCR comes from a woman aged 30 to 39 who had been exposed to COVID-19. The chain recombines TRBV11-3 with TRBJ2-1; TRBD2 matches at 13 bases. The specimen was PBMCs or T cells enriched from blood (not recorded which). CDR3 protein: CASSSRTSGGSYNEQFF. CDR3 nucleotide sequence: TGTGCCAGCAGCTCCCGGACTAGCGGGGGCTCCTACAATGAGCAGTTCTTC.